The sequence of this T cell receptor (beta chain) was determined in a study of blood T cell repertoires in COVID-19. Study as a whole: From T cells, B-cell-depleted T cells, or PBMCs came the material, which was cDNA or gDNA.

Sequencing used immunoSEQ multiplex PCR; TCRdb keeps in-frame clones, though not all of them. Of about 250,000 clones in the sample, roughly 90% are singletons; the top ten hold roughly 0.92%. Losses at the gene ends were 6 bases for V and 5 bases for J; bases not matched to a gene: 3. The V gene's germline CDR1 is MNHEY and CDR2 SVGAGI. CDR3 length: 13 residues. The chain recombines TRBV6-5 with TRBJ2-2; the match to TRBD1 covers 7 bases. This clonotype originated in a middle-aged woman who had recovered from COVID-19. The sequencing sample was made of peripheral blood. CDR3 DNA sequence: TGTGCCAGCAGGACAGGGTGGACCGGGGAGCTGTTTTTT. It yields the protein CASRTGWTGELFF.